The 7 T cell receptor beta chains reported below all come from one sample, sequenced in a study of naive and memory T cell subsets. Two oligonucleotides, mixed equimolar, formed the beta constant-region primer covering TRBC1 and TRBC2. The ligated cDNA underwent four PCR rounds using SP2 and nested alpha and beta constant-region primers. Each CDR3 protein gets one entry after TCRdb re-called the UMI-ligation and nested PCR reads with MiXCR. This sample has about 82,000 distinct CDR3 sequences; about 8.2% occur once, and the top ten carry less than 1.5%. Sequenced: naive CD8+ T cells from blood. Receptors were obtained from a human donor in good health.

This clonotype was observed a handful of times. The chain has TRBV7-9 and TRBJ2-2; 11 positions match TRBD2. V trimming: 5 bases; J trimming: 1 base; junction bases outside the gene matches: 6. Germline CDR1 SEHNR, CDR2 FQNEAQ (reference sequence). CDR3 length: 17 amino acids. The CDR3 here is CASSEPGLAENTGELFF. CDR3 coding DNA: TGTGCCAGCAGCGAACCGGGACTAGCGGAGAACACCGGGGAGCTGTTTTTT.

In this sample, this clonotype turned up many times. This rearrangement joins TRBV4-3 to TRBJ2-1, with no clear D. CDR1 is LGHNA, CDR2 YSLEER, per germline. This CDR3 contains 13 residues. Trimming pared 3 bases from V and 7 bases from J, leaving 10 bases between. CDR3 sequence: CASSQSLGNEQFF. The CDR3, as DNA: TGCGCCAGCAGCCAGAGTCTGGGAAATGAGCAGTTCTTC.

The V gene is TRBV29-1, the J gene TRBJ2-7; 8 bases align to TRBD1. The CDR3 sequence is 13 residues long. CDR1 and CDR2 from the germline V gene are SQVTM and ANQGSEA. The DNA for the CDR3 is TGCATCGTAACCGGGACAGGCGTATACGAGCAGTACTTC. Its translation: CIVTGTGVYEQYF.

Only a few counts were recorded for this clonotype. This chain joins TRBV7-3 and TRBJ1-5; D gene ambiguous. In germline, CDR1 is SGHTA, CDR2 FQGTGA. Trimming took off 5 bases at V and 5 bases at J, with 10 bases between the two ends. The CDR3 runs 13 residues. The CDR3 bases are TGTGCCAGCAGCCGCGGACCCGATCAGCCCCAGCATTTT. It codes for CASSRGPDQPQHF.

This clonotype was recorded at least ten times. This chain uses TRBV4-3 with TRBJ2-7, with no clear D. The CDR3 sequence is 14 residues long. Germline CDR1 and CDR2: LGHNA and YSLEER. The V end lost 1 base, the J end lost 0 bases, and 7 bases lay between the germline ends. The CDR3 DNA reads as TGCGCCAGCAGCCAAGTATGGGCCTCCTACGAGCAGTACTTC. Encoded protein: CASSQVWASYEQYF.

This clonotype has ten or more counts. The CDR3 sequence: CASSPGLAATYEQYF. In nucleotides, the CDR3 is TGTGCCAGCAGTCCAGGACTAGCGGCTACCTACGAGCAGTACTTC. The chain employs TRBV12-3 or TRBV12-4 and TRBJ2-7; 10 nucleotides match TRBD2. The CDR3 contains 15 residues. Trimming cost V 5 bases and J 2 bases; bases outside gene matches: 6.

This clonotype was detected ten times or more. V is TRBV4-2 and J is TRBJ2-1, with D possibly matching TRBD2 (6 bases). The CDR3 spans 19 residues. CDR1 and CDR2 (germline): LGHNA, YNFKEQ. V lost 5 bases, J lost 3 bases, and 26 bases lay in between. In DNA form, the CDR3 reads TGTGCCAGCAGCTATGTGATTGGGAGGAGGCGGCCAGACTACAATGAGCAGTTCTTC. It is translated as CASSYVIGRRRPDYNEQFF.